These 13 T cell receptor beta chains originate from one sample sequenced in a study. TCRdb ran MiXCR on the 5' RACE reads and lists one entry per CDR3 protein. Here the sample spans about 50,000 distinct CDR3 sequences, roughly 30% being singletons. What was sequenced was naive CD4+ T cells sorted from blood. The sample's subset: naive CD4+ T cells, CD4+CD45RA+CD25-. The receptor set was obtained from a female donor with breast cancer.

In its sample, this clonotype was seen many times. CDR3 nucleotide sequence: TGTGCCAGCAGTGATGTTCAGGAGTTATACAATGAGCAGTTCTTC. Translated: CASSDVQELYNEQFF. This chain connects TRBV6-1 to TRBJ2-1; D remains unclear. The ends were cut back, 3 bases at V and 4 bases at J, with 13 bases in the middle. In germline, CDR1 is MNHNS, CDR2 SASEGT. The CDR3 spans 15 residues.

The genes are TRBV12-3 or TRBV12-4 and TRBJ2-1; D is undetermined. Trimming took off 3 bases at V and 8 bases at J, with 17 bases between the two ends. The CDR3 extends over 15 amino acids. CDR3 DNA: TGTGCCAGCAGTTTTCATCATGGGCAGGCGGATGAGCAGTTCTTC. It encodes CASSFHHGQADEQFF.

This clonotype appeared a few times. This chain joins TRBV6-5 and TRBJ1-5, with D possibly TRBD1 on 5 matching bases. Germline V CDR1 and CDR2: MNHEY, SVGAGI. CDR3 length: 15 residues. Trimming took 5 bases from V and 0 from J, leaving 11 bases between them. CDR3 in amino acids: CASSLTADSNQPQHF. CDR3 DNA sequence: TGTGCCAGCAGTCTGACAGCTGATAGCAATCAGCCCCAGCATTTT.

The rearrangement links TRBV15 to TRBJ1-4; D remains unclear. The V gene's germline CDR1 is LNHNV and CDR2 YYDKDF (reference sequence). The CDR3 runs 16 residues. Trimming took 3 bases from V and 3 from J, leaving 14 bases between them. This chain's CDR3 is CATSSVVRRANEKLFF. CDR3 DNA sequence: TGTGCCACCAGCAGTGTCGTTCGACGGGCTAATGAAAAACTGTTTTTT.

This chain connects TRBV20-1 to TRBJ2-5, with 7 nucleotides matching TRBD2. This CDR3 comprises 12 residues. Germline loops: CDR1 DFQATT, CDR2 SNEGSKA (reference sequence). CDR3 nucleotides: TGCGCTGGGCTAGCGGAACTTGGGACCCAGTACTTC. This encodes CAGLAELGTQYF.

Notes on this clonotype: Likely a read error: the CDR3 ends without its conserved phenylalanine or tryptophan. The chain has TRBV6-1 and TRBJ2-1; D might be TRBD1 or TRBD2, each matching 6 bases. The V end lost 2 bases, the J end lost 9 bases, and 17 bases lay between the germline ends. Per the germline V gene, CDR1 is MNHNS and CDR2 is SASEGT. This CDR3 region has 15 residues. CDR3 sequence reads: CASSERGALRLEQFL. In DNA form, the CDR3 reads TGTGCCAGCAGTGAAAGGGGGGCGCTCCGCCTTGAGCAGTTCCTC.

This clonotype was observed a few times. The CDR3 DNA reads TGTGCCAGCAGTCCCCCATTGGGTCTTGGCTACACCTTC. Its protein is CASSPPLGLGYTF. This rearrangement joins TRBV6-5 to TRBJ1-2; D unclear. V lost 5 bases and J 7 bases, leaving 14 bases between the germline ends. The CDR3 is 13 amino acids. From germline, CDR1 is MNHEY and CDR2 SVGAGI.

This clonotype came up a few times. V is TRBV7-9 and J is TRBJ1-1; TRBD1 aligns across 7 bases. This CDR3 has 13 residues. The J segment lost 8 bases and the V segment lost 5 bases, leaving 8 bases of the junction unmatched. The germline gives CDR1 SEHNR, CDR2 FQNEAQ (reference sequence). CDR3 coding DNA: TGTGCCAGCAGCCCTACGGGGGGACAGGAAGCTTTCTTT. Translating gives CASSPTGGQEAFF.

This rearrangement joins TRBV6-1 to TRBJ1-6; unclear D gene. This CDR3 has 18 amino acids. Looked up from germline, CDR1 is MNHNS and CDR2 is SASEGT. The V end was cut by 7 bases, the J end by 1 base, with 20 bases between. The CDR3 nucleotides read TGTGCCAGCAAGATGGACGGGGAGATGGATTCCTATAATTCACCCCTCCACTTT. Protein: CASKMDGEMDSYNSPLHF.

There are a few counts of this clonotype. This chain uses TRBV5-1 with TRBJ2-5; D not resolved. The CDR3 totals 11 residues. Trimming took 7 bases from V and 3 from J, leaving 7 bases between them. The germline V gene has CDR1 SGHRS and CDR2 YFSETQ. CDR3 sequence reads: CASEEKETQYF. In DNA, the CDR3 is TGCGCCAGCGAGGAGAAAGAGACCCAGTACTTC. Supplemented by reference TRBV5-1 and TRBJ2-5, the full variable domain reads KAGVTQTPRYLIKTRGQQVTLSCSPISGHRSVSWYQQTPGQGLQFLFEYFSETQRNKGNFPGRFSGRQFSNSRSEMNVSTLELGDSALYLCASEEKETQYFGPGTRLLVL.

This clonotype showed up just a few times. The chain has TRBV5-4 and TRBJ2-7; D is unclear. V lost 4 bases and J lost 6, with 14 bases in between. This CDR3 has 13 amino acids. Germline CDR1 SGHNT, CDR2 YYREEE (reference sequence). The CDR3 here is CASSPPGRSEQYF. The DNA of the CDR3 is TGTGCCAGCAGCCCCCCGGGCAGGTCCGAGCAGTACTTC.

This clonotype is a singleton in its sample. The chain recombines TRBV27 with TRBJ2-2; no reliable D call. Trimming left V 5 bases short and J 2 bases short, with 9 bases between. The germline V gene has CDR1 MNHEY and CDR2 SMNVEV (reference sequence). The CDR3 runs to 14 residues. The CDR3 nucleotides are TGTGCCAGCAGTCCGCTAGGCAACACCGGGGAGCTGTTTTTT. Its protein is CASSPLGNTGELFF.

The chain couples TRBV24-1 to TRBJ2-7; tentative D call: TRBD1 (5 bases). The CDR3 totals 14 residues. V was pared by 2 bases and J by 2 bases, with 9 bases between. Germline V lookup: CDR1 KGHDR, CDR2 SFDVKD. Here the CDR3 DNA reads TGTGCCACCAGTGATTCCGCAGGGCCCTACGAGCAGTACTTC. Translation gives CATSDSAGPYEQYF.